What follows are 19 T cell receptor beta chains derived from one specimen sequenced in a study of T cells in Graves' hyperthyroidism and ophthalmopathy. The TCR beta CDR3 regions underwent amplification using RNA transcripts as the source. Primed by the HTBI set, a first-round RT-PCR was run on the TCR CDR3. TCRdb used MiXCR to reprocess the multiplex PCR reads, holding one entry per CDR3 protein. This table holds fewer than 450,000 distinct CDR3 sequences, approximately 17% found once. The sample was blood. The source is a woman younger than 45 with Graves' hyperthyroidism that later progressed to Graves' ophthalmopathy.

This clonotype was observed a few times. This could be a read error, since a much larger clone is one nucleotide away. The chain combines TRBV28 with TRBJ2-1, with TRBD2 identical over 8 bases. Germline CDR1 is MDHEN and CDR2 is SYDVKM. The CDR3 length is 18 residues. J lost 5 bases, V lost 2 bases, and 14 bases had no gene match. CDR3 region: CASSLPPANGRANNEQFF. CDR3 nucleotide sequence: TGTGCCAGCAGTTTACCTCCGGCTAACGGGAGGGCCAACAATGAGCAGTTCTTC.

This clonotype was recorded at least ten times. V usage is TRBV6-2 or TRBV6-3 and J usage is TRBJ2-3; no firm D call. Germline assignment: CDR1 MNHEY and CDR2 SVGEGT. V was cut by 0 bases and J by 6 bases, with 13 bases left in between. The CDR3 covers 15 residues. CDR3 sequence (DNA): TGTGCCAGCAGTTACTCCGACTCTGGCGCGGATACGCAGTATTTT. Translation gives CASSYSDSGADTQYF.

This clonotype has a count of ten or more. This chain links TRBV28 with TRBJ2-7; TRBD2 matches at 7 bases. The trim removed 5 bases at V and 1 base at J, leaving 5 bases unmatched. This CDR3 has 14 residues. Germline-derived CDR1 and CDR2 are MDHEN and SYDVKM. CDR3 DNA sequence: TGTGCCAGCAGTCCGGCGGGAGAGTCCTACGAGCAGTACTTC. Amino acids: CASSPAGESYEQYF.

This clonotype appeared many times. The chain joins TRBV27 to TRBJ2-7; D may match TRBD1 or TRBD2 (5 bases each). Trimming removed 3 bases at V and 2 bases at J, with 11 bases between. Germline lookup yields CDR1 MNHEY and CDR2 SMNVEV (reference sequence). The CDR3 covers 14 residues. CDR3 sequence: CASSFGAGAYEQYF. The CDR3 nucleotides are TGTGCCAGCAGTTTTGGGGCGGGCGCCTACGAGCAGTACTTC.

This clonotype has ten or more counts. The chain carries TRBV10-3 and TRBJ1-2; tentative D call: TRBD1 (6 bases). Germline values: CDR1 ENHRY, CDR2 SYGVKD. The CDR3 extends over 16 amino acids. Trimming left V 6 bases short and J 8 bases short, with 25 bases between. The CDR3 DNA is TGTGCCATCAGCCTAAAAGGAAACCAGGGGAAAGGAGGCTACACCTTC. Protein: CAISLKGNQGKGGYTF.

At least ten counts were recorded for this clonotype. The J gene is TRBJ1-5, the V gene TRBV20-1, with 9 bases identical to TRBD1. Trimming took 2 bases from V and 3 from J; bases not matched to a gene: 5. The CDR3 covers 15 residues. CDR1 and CDR2 from the germline V gene are DFQATT and SNEGSKA (reference sequence). The CDR3 is CSARPDRGYNQPQHF. CDR3 in DNA: TGCAGTGCTAGACCGGACAGGGGATACAATCAGCCCCAGCATTTT.

This clonotype appeared many times. The chain is built from TRBV2 and TRBJ2-1; D remains unclear. Germline V gene data show CDR1 as SNHLY and CDR2 as FYNNEI. V lost 5 bases and J lost 7, with 15 bases in between. CDR3 size: 14 residues. This CDR3 is CASSRLGLRNEQFF. The CDR3, as DNA: TGTGCCAGCAGTAGGCTAGGGTTGAGGAATGAGCAGTTCTTC.

This clonotype was seen ten or more times. The rearrangement uses TRBV20-1 and TRBJ2-3, with a tentative D call TRBD2 (6 bases). The CDR3 loop spans 15 amino acids. Germline V CDR1 and CDR2: DFQATT, SNEGSKA (reference sequence). The V end was cut by 0 bases, the J end by 6 bases, with 16 bases between. The CDR3 here is CSARDLWRDGDTQYF. As DNA, the CDR3 is TGCAGTGCTAGAGATCTCTGGCGGGACGGGGATACGCAGTATTTT.

Only a few counts were recorded for this clonotype. This chain links TRBV24-1 with TRBJ2-1; TRBD2 agrees at 7 bases. Germline V gene sequence: CDR1 KGHDR, CDR2 SFDVKD. V was pared by 1 base and J by 4 bases, with 3 bases of the junction left unmatched. This CDR3 is 15 amino acids long. This CDR3 is CATSDLPGGYNEQFF. CDR3 nucleotides: TGTGCCACCAGTGATTTACCGGGGGGATACAATGAGCAGTTCTTC.

This clonotype was observed a single time. V gene TRBV20-1 combines with J gene TRBJ1-6; maybe TRBD1 (5 bases). CDR1 is DFQATT and CDR2 is SNEGSKA in the germline V gene (reference sequence). Trimming removed 0 bases from V and 5 bases from J, with 8 bases in between. CDR3 length: 14 amino acids. CDR3 residues: CSARDMDNNSPLHF. Written as DNA, the CDR3 is TGCAGTGCTAGAGATATGGACAATAATTCACCCCTCCACTTT.

With regard to this clonotype: A much larger clonotype is one base distant, so this may be a read error. The CDR3: CATSDSTGHEQSF. The CDR3 nucleotides are TGTGCCACCAGTGATTCGACAGGTCATGAGCAGTCCTTC. The V gene is TRBV24-1, the J gene TRBJ2-1, with D tentatively TRBD1 (6 bases). The CDR3 is 13 amino acids. The germline gives CDR1 KGHDR, CDR2 SFDVKD.

In this sample, this clonotype turned up a few times. This sequence joins TRBV12-3 or TRBV12-4 and TRBJ2-3, with a tentative D call TRBD1 (6 bases). This CDR3 is built from 13 residues. With 6 bases removed from V and 3 bases from J, the gap between germline ends came to 10 bases. This CDR3 is CASRTQGTDTQYF. DNA of the CDR3: TGTGCCAGCAGGACTCAGGGGACAGATACGCAGTATTTT.

This clonotype was observed a few times. The V call is TRBV5-1, the J call TRBJ1-4; D is uncertain. The CDR3 spans 13 residues. V gave up 5 bases and J gave up 3 bases, with 8 bases separating them. Germline V gene lookup returns CDR1 SGHRS and CDR2 YFSETQ. The CDR3 loop is CASRSGANEKLFF. The CDR3 DNA reads TGCGCCAGCAGGAGTGGGGCTAATGAAAAACTGTTTTTT.

V usage is TRBV6-5 and J usage is TRBJ1-6; perhaps TRBD1 as D (6 bases). The CDR3 runs 18 residues. V was cut by 2 bases and J by 4 bases, with 18 bases left in between. The germline gives CDR1 MNHEY, CDR2 SVGAGI. This CDR3 reads CASSYTSGGQGYNSPLHF. CDR3 coding DNA: TGTGCCAGCAGTTACACTAGCGGGGGGCAGGGGTATAATTCACCCCTCCACTTT.

This clonotype was detected a few times. The V call is TRBV11-2, the J call TRBJ2-1; 7 positions match TRBD2. V was clipped by 2 bases and J by 8 bases; unmatched bases: 27. The CDR3 contains 21 residues. Germline V gene lookup returns CDR1 SGHAT and CDR2 FQNNGV. Written as DNA, the CDR3 is TGTGCCAGCAGCTTATCCCGTTTTCGGGCTAGCGGTCTACAAGTGTTGCATGAGCAGTTCTTC. It is translated as CASSLSRFRASGLQVLHEQFF. The full variable domain, completed using reference TRBV11-2 and TRBJ2-1, is EAGVAQSPRYKIIEKRQSVAFWCNPISGHATLYWYQQILGQGPKLLIQFQNNGVVDDSQLPKDRFSAERLKGVDSTLKIQPAKLEDSAVYLCASSLSRFRASGLQVLHEQFFGPGTRLTVL.

This chain links TRBV11-3 with TRBJ2-1; D uncertain. V was cut by 4 bases and J by 0 bases, with 10 bases left in between. Germline assignment: CDR1 SGHNT and CDR2 YENEEA. This CDR3 contains 15 residues. CDR3 region: CASSSAGNSYNEQFF. The CDR3 nucleotides read TGTGCCAGCAGCTCAGCCGGTAACTCCTACAATGAGCAGTTCTTC.

This clonotype was detected ten times or more. The chain recombines TRBV11-2 with TRBJ2-3; tentatively, D is TRBD1 (6 bases). CDR1 is SGHAT and CDR2 is FQNNGV in the germline V gene. V was shortened by 5 bases and J by 3 bases, with 15 bases between the two germline ends. The CDR3 consists of 15 residues. The CDR3 here is CASSDSGGLTDTQYF. CDR3 DNA: TGTGCCAGCAGCGATTCTGGGGGCCTGACAGATACGCAGTATTTT.

In its sample, this clonotype was seen many times. The chain couples TRBV20-1 to TRBJ2-1, with 9 positions matching TRBD2. This CDR3 spans 16 amino acids. Germline CDR1 DFQATT, CDR2 SNEGSKA (reference sequence). With 4 bases clipped from V and 3 bases from J, the junction kept 10 bases outside the gene matches. CDR3 sequence (DNA): TGCAGTGCTAAATTCGCGGGGGGGCGTTTCTACAATGAGCAGTTCTTC. Translating it yields CSAKFAGGRFYNEQFF.

This clonotype appeared a few times. CDR3 nucleotides: TGTGCCAGCAGTGGACCGCCGGACTATGGCTACACCTTC. Residues: CASSGPPDYGYTF. V gene TRBV16 combines with J gene TRBJ1-2; unclear D gene. CDR3 length equals 13 residues. The germline V gene encodes CDR1 KGHSY and CDR2 FQNENV. V gave up 6 bases and J gave up 3 bases, with 11 bases separating them.